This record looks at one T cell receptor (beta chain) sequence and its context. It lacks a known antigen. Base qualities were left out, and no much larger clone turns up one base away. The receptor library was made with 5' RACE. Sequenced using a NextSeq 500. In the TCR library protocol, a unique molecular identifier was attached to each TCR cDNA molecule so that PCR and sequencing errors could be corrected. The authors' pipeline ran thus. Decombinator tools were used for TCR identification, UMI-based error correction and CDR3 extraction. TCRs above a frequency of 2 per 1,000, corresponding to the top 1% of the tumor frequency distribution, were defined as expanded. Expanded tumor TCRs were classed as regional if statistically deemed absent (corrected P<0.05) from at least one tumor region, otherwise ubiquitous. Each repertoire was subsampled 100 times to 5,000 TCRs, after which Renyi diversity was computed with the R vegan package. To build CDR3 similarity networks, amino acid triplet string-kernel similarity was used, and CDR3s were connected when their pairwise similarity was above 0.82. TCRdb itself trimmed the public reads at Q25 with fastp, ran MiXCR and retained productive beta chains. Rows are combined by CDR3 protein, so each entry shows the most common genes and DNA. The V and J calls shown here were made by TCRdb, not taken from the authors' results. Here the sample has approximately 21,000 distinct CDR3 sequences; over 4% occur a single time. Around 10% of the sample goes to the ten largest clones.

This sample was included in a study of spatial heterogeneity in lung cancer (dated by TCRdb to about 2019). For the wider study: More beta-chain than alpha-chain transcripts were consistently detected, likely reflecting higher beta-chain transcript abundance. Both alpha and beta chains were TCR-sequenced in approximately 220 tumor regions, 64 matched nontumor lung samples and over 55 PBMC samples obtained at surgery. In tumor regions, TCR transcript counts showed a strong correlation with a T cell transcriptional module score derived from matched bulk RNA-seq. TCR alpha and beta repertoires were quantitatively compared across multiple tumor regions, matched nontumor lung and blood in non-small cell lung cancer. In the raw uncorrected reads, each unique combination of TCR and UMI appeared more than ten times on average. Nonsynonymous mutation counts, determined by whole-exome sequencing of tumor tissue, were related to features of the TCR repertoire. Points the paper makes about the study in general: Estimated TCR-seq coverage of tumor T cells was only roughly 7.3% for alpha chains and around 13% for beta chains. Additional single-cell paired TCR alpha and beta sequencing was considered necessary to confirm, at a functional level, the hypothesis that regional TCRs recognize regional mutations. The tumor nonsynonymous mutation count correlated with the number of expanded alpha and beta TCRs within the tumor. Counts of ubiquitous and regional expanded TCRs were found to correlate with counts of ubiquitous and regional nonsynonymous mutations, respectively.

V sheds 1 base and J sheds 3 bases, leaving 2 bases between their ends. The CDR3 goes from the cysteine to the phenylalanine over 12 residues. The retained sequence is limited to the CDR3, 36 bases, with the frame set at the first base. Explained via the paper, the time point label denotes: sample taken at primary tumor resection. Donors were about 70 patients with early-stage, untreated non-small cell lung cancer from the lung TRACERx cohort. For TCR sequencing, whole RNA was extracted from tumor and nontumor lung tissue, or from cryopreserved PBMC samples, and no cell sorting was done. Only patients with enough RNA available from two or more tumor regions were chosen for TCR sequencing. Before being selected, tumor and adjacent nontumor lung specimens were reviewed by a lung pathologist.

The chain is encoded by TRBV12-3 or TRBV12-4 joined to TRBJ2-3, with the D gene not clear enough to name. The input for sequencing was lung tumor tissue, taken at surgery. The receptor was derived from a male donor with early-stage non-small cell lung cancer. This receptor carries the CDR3 CASSLVTDTQYF. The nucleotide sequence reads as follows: TGTGCCAGCAGTTTAGTAACAGATACGCAGTATTTT.